These 17 T cell receptor beta chains were sequenced from one sample in a study of T-cell memory formation after mild COVID-19. TCRdb re-called the 5' RACE reads with MiXCR, one entry per CDR3 protein. The sample carries some 100,000 distinct CDR3 sequences, approximately 12% recorded once. The sequencing sample was made of PBMCs or a T cell subset sorted from them (not recorded which). The source of these receptors is a man between 18 and 29 years old who had mild COVID-19 (a few samples of this study predate the infection). Cell type and time point are not known.

At least ten counts were recorded for this clonotype. DNA of the CDR3: TGTGCCAGCAGTTACGCGGGCAGACCAACAGATACGCAGTATTTT. Its protein product is CASSYAGRPTDTQYF. The genes are TRBV6-2 or TRBV6-3 and TRBJ2-3; D may be TRBD2 (5 bases). Germline assignment: CDR1 MNHEY and CDR2 SVGEGT. This CDR3 contains 15 residues. V was shortened by 2 bases and J by 3 bases, with 12 bases between the two germline ends.

This clonotype was recorded a few times. The genes are TRBV27 and TRBJ2-3, with 10 nucleotides matching TRBD1. Germline CDR1 reads MNHEY; CDR2 reads SMNVEV (reference sequence). The CDR3 runs to 19 residues. Unmatched junction bases numbered 16, after V lost 3 bases and J lost 4 bases. The CDR3, as DNA: TGTGCCAGCAGTTTCCGCGAACCCATGACAGGGGGCCCTTCAGATACGCAGTATTTT. Translating it yields CASSFREPMTGGPSDTQYF.

The chain recombines TRBV7-9 with TRBJ2-1, with 9 bases that match TRBD1. Germline-derived CDR1 and CDR2 are SEHNR and FQNEAQ (reference sequence). This CDR3 has 17 residues. The trim removed 5 bases at V and 8 bases at J, leaving 16 bases unmatched. CDR3 in DNA: TGTGCCAGCAGCAAAGGGGCTTGGGACAGGGATACCTATGAGCAGTTCTTC. Its translation is CASSKGAWDRDTYEQFF.

The sample holds a few counts of this clonotype. The chain combines TRBV4-1 with TRBJ1-4; 9 positions agree with TRBD1. This CDR3 has 16 residues. With V trimmed by 3 bases and J by 8 bases, 10 bases remained unmatched. In germline, CDR1 is MGHRA, CDR2 YSYEKL. The CDR3 reads CASSHGTGTGTEKLFF. As DNA, the CDR3 is TGCGCCAGCAGCCACGGGACCGGGACAGGGACAGAAAAACTGTTTTTT.

The gene calls are TRBV13 and TRBJ2-1; 10 bases match TRBD2. The germline V gene has CDR1 PRHDT and CDR2 FYEKMQ (reference sequence). V gave up 10 bases and J gave up 6 bases; unmatched junction bases: 6. The CDR3 runs to 13 residues. CDR3 amino acids: CAILAGAANEQFF. CDR3 bases: TGTGCCATCCTAGCGGGGGCGGCCAATGAGCAGTTCTTC.

This clonotype was observed a handful of times. The chain carries TRBV28 and TRBJ2-1, with a tentative D call TRBD2 (7 bases). This CDR3 has 14 residues. The ends were cut back, 3 bases at V and 5 bases at J, with 11 bases in the middle. Germline V gene lookup returns CDR1 MDHEN and CDR2 SYDVKM. The CDR3 is CASSLRGGHNEQFF. CDR3 nucleotide sequence: TGTGCCAGCAGTTTGCGCGGGGGCCACAATGAGCAGTTCTTC.

This clonotype turned up a few times. The genes are TRBV4-3 and TRBJ2-7; unclear D gene. This CDR3 has 13 residues. V lost 0 bases, J lost 4 bases, and 7 bases lay in between. Germline V gene lookup returns CDR1 LGHNA and CDR2 YSLEER. The CDR3 here is CASSQDKGYEQYF. Written as DNA, the CDR3 is TGCGCCAGCAGCCAAGACAAGGGTTACGAGCAGTACTTC.

The chain employs TRBV10-2 and TRBJ2-3, with 8 bases identical to TRBD1. The CDR3 is 14 residues long. V shed 6 bases, J shed 2 bases, and the junction held 4 bases outside the gene matches. CDR1 is WSHSY and CDR2 is SAAADI in the germline V gene. The CDR3 bases are TGCGCCAGCAGGAACAGGGGGTTCACAGATACGCAGTATTTT. Amino acids: CASRNRGFTDTQYF.

This clonotype turned up a few times. The V gene is TRBV21-1, the J gene TRBJ2-7; the table names TRBD1, a call not compared with the DNA. TRBV21-1 is marked as a pseudogene. The CDR3 covers 13 residues. The CDR3 DNA is TGTGCCAGCAGCAAATACAGGCGCTACGAGCAGTACGTC. Amino acid sequence: CASSKYRRYEQYV.

The chain uses TRBV7-6 and TRBJ1-2, with D possibly TRBD1 on 6 matching bases. The CDR3 sequence is 14 residues long. V lost 5 bases and J 4 bases, leaving 14 bases between the germline ends. The germline gives CDR1 SGHVS, CDR2 FNYEAQ. CDR3 nucleotides: TGTGCCAGCAGCCCGACCGGGGGGGCCTATGGCTACACCTTC. The encoded protein is CASSPTGGAYGYTF.

This clonotype was counted at least ten times. J is TRBJ2-5 and V is TRBV7-6; D is perhaps TRBD2 (5 bases). CDR3 size: 15 residues. CDR1 and CDR2 from the germline V gene are SGHVS and FNYEAQ. The V gene lost 1 base and the J gene lost 1 base, with 10 bases spanning the gap. The CDR3 sequence is CASSLGQRSQETQYF. DNA for the CDR3: TGTGCCAGCAGCTTAGGCCAGCGGAGCCAAGAGACCCAGTACTTC.

This clonotype turned up a few times. The chain recombines TRBV9 with TRBJ1-1; D is unclear. Trimming took 0 bases from V and 1 from J, leaving 4 bases between them. This CDR3 comprises 13 residues. Looked up from germline, CDR1 is SGDLS and CDR2 is YYNGEE. The CDR3 bases are TGTGCCAGCAGCGTAGGAGCGAACACTGAAGCTTTCTTT. Its translation is CASSVGANTEAFF. The whole variable domain, remainder taken from reference TRBV9 and TRBJ1-1, is DSGVTQTPKHLITATGQRVTLRCSPRSGDLSVYWYQQSLDQGLQFLIQYYNGEERAKGNILERFSAQQFPDLHSELNLSSLELGDSALYFCASSVGANTEAFFGQGTRLTVV.

This clonotype was observed a handful of times. One junction end disagrees with the germline gene, perhaps due to a read error. Here the CDR3 reads CASSFVGNPGELFF. The CDR3 DNA is TGTGCCAGCAGTTTCGTCGGGAACCCCGGGGAGCTGTTTTTT. The chain employs TRBV12-3 or TRBV12-4 and TRBJ2-2; a weak D match, TRBD2 (5 bases). This CDR3 spans 14 amino acids.

The chain combines TRBV6-6 with TRBJ2-2; D is unresolved. V lost 6 bases, J lost 0 bases, and 11 bases lay in between. CDR1 MNHNY and CDR2 SVGAGI come from the germline V gene (reference sequence). This CDR3 has 15 residues. The CDR3: CASRRTFPNTGELFF. The CDR3 DNA reads TGTGCCAGCAGGAGGACGTTCCCGAACACCGGGGAGCTGTTTTTT.

This clonotype was observed a few times. The chain employs TRBV7-6 and TRBJ2-3, with TRBD1 as a possible D gene (5 bases). V was pared by 8 bases and J by 7 bases, with 10 bases between. This CDR3 comprises 11 residues. CDR1 and CDR2 (germline): SGHVS, FNYEAQ. The CDR3 sequence is CASQGGNTQYF. The CDR3 DNA sequence: TGTGCCAGCCAGGGCGGAAATACGCAGTATTTT.

J is TRBJ2-1 and V is TRBV7-3; 7 bases fit TRBD2. Germline V lookup: CDR1 SGHTA, CDR2 FQGTGA. CDR3 length: 17 amino acids. Unmatched junction bases numbered 10, after V lost 5 bases and J lost 0 bases. The CDR3 sequence: CASSPSVGGSSYNEQFF. The CDR3 nucleotides are TGTGCCAGCAGCCCCAGCGTCGGGGGGAGCTCCTACAATGAGCAGTTCTTC.

In its sample, this clonotype was seen a few times. The chain recombines TRBV5-1 with TRBJ1-2, with D perhaps matching TRBD1 (6 bases). CDR3 length: 14 amino acids. CDR1 is SGHRS, CDR2 YFSETQ, per germline. V lost 0 bases to trimming and J lost 6 bases, with 12 bases between them. CDR3 amino acids: CASSLGLGADGYTF. The CDR3 DNA reads TGCGCCAGCAGCTTGGGATTGGGGGCCGATGGCTACACCTTC.